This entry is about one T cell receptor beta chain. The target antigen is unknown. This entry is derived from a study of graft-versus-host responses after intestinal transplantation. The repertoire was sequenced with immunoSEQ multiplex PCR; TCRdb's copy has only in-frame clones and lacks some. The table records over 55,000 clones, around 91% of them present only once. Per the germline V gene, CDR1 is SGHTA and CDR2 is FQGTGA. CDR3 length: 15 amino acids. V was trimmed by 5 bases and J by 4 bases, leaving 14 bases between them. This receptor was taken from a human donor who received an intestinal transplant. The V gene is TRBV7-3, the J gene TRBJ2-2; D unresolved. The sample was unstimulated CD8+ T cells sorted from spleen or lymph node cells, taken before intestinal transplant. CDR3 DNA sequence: TGTGCCAGCAGCCAATCCCCAGTGCCCACCGGGGAGCTGTTTTTT. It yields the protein CASSQSPVPTGELFF. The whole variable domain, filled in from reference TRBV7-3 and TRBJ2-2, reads GAGVSQTPSNKVTEKGKYVELRCDPISGHTALYWYRQSLGQGPEFLIYFQGTGAADDSGLPNDRFFAVRPEGSVSTLKIQRTERGDSAVYLCASSQSPVPTGELFFGEGSRLTVL.